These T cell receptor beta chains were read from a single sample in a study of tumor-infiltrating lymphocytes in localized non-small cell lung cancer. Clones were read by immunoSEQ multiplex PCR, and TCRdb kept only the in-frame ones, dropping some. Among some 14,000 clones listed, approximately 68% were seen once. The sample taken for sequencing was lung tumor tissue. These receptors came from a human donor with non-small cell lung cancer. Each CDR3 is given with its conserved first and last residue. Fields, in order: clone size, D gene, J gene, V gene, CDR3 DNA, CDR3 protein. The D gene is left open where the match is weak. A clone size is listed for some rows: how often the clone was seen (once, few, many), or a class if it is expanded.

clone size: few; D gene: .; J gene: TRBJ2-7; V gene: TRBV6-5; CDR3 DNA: TGTGCCAGCAGTCGCGACAGGGAGGGCTACGAGCAGTACTTC; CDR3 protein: CASSRDREGYEQYF
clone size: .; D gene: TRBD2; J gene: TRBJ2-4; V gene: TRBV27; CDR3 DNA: TGTGCCAGTCGTTCCCTAGCGGGAGAAAACATTCAGTACTTC; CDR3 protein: CASRSLAGENIQYF
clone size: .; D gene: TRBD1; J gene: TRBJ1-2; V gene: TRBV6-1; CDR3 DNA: TGTGCCAGCAGTAGCTACAGGGACAGTTACTATGGCTACACCTTC; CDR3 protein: CASSSYRDSYYGYTF
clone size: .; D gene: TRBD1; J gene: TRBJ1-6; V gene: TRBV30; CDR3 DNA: TGTGCCTGCCGGACAGGGATTGGTTCACCCCTCCACTTT; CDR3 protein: CACRTGIGSPLHF
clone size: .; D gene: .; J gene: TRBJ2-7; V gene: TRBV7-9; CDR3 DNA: TGTGCCAGCAGCCCCCAAACTAGTGCCGAGCAGTACTTC; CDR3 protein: CASSPQTSAEQYF
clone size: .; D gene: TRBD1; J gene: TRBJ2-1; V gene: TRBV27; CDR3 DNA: TGTGCCAGCAGCCCGGGACAGGGAGTCGATGAGCAGTTCTTC; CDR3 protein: CASSPGQGVDEQFF
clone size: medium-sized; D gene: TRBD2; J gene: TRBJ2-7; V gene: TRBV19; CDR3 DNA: TGTGCCAGTAGTCCTCGGGGGAGGGCGCCGCATAACGAGCAGTACTTC; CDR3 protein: CASSPRGRAPHNEQYF
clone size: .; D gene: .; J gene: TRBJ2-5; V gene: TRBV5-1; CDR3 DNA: TGCGCCAGCAGCTCAAACGGCGGGGCGCGGGAGACCCAGTACTTC; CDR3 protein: CASSSNGGARETQYF
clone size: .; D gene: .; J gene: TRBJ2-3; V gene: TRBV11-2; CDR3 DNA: TGTGCCAGCAGCTTAGCTTGGGGTTCCACAGATACGCAGTATTTT; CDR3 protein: CASSLAWGSTDTQYF
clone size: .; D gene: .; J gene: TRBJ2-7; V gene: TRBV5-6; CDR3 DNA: TGTGCCAGCAGCTTTGGGAACTACGAGCAGTACTTC; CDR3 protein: CASSFGNYEQYF
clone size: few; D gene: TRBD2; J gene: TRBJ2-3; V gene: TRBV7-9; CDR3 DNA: TGTGCCAGCAGTCGAGGACTAGCGGGAGCCCCAGATACGCAGTATTTT; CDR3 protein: CASSRGLAGAPDTQYF
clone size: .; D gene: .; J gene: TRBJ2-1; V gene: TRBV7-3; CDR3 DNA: TGTGCCAGCAGCCAAGGGGGGAAGAAGCAGTTCTTC; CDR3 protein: CASSQGGKKQFF
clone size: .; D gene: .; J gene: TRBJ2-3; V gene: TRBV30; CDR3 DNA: TGTGCCTGGAGTGCAGTAGACCGCACAGATACGCAGTATTTT; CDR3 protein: CAWSAVDRTDTQYF
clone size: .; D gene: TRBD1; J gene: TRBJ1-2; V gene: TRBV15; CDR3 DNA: TGTGCCACCAGCAGGGCAGGACAGGGACTCAACTATGGCTACACCTTC; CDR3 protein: CATSRAGQGLNYGYTF
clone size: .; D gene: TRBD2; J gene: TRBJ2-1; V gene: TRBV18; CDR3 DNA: TGTGCCAGCTCACCGAGGACTAGCGGTGACAATGAGCAGTTCTTC; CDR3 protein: CASSPRTSGDNEQFF
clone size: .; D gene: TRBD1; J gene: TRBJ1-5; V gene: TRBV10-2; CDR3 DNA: TGCGCCAGCAGTGACCCGCCAGGGGGCGGCAATCAGCCCCAGCATTTT; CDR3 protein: CASSDPPGGGNQPQHF
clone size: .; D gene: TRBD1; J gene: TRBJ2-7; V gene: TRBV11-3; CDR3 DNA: TGTGCCAGCAGCATGAGACAGGGCCACTACGAGCAGTACTTC; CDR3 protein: CASSMRQGHYEQYF
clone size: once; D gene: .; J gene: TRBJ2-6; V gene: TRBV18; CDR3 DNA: TGTGCCAGCTCAGTACAGGTTGGGCGGGCCAACGTCCTGACTTTC; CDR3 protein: CASSVQVGRANVLTF
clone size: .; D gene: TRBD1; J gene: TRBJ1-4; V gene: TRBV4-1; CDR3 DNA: TGCGCCAGCAGCCAAGGGACAGGGGATGAAAAACTGTTTTTT; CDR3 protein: CASSQGTGDEKLFF
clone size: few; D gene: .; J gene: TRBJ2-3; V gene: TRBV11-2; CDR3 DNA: TGTGCCAGCAGCTTAGGGGCAGAGGTAGTTGGAGATACGCAGTATTTT; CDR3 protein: CASSLGAEVVGDTQYF
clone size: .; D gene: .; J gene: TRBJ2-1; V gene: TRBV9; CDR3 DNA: TGTGCCAGCAGCGTAGCTCGCCTCTCCTACAATGAGCAGTTCTTC; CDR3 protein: CASSVARLSYNEQFF
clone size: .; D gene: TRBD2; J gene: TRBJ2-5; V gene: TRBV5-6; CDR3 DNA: TGTGCCAGCAGCTTGAGGGGGACCGGGACTAGCGGAGAGGGAGAGACCCAGTACTTC; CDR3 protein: CASSLRGTGTSGEGETQYF
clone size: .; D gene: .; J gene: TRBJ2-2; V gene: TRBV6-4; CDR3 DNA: TGTGCCAGCAGTGACTCGGTGGGGAACACCGGGGAGCTGTTTTTT; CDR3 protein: CASSDSVGNTGELFF
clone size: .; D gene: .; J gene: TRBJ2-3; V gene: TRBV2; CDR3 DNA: TGTGCCAGCGAGAAGACAGTAGGGACAGATACGCAGTATTTT; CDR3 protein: CASEKTVGTDTQYF
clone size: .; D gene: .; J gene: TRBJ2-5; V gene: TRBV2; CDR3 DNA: TGTGCCAGCAGCCTGACAGTGATCCAAGAGACCCAGTACTTC; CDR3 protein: CASSLTVIQETQYF
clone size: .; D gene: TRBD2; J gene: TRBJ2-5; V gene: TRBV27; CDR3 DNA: TGTGCCAGCAGTTTATTGTCTAGCGGGAGGCAAGAGACCCAGTACTTC; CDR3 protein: CASSLLSSGRQETQYF
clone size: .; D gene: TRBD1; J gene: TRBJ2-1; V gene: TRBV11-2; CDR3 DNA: TGTGCCAGCAGCTTAGGGACAGGGGGCTACAATGAGCAGTTCTTC; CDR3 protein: CASSLGTGGYNEQFF
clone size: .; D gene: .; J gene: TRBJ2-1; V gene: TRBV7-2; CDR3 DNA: TGTGCCAGCAGCTTATTGCGGGGTCAGGAGCAGTTCTTC; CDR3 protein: CASSLLRGQEQFF